Listed below are T cell receptor beta chains from one sample, sequenced in a study of OX40 agonist ivuxolimab in advanced cancers. Sequencing was performed with immunoSEQ multiplex PCR; in TCRdb, only in-frame clones are kept and a portion is missing. The sample holds under 25,000 clones, roughly 89% seen once. Material: CD4+ or CD8+ T cells sorted from blood, obtained in a trial of the OX40 agonist ivuxolimab. The receptors come from an adult with an advanced solid tumor such as melanoma, head and neck, liver or kidney cancer. Each CDR3 is given with its conserved first and last residue.

J gene | V gene | CDR3 protein
TRBJ2-7 | TRBV27 | CASSLGYYYEQYF
TRBJ2-1 | TRBV18 | CASSPGRYEQFF
TRBJ2-3 | TRBV11-2 | CASSLEVWTPTDTQYF
TRBJ2-1 | TRBV27 | CASKSSGWNEQFF
TRBJ2-3 | TRBV14 | CASRGTDTQYF
TRBJ2-3 | TRBV27 | CASSFVSTDTQYF
TRBJ1-6 | TRBV30 | CAWEAGQFNSPLHF
TRBJ1-5 | TRBV28 | CASSPTGRKQPQHF
TRBJ2-7 | TRBV5-1 | CASSYSGSGYEQYF
TRBJ2-6 | TRBV4-3 | CASSQSSAGSGANVLTF
TRBJ1-4 | TRBV27 | CASSLSPGGMGEKLFF
TRBJ2-7 | TRBV25-1 | CASSEGQGVNEQYF
TRBJ2-5 | TRBV6-1 | CASNGLAGDETQYF
TRBJ2-7 | TRBV9 | CASSVGGQVDEQYF
TRBJ2-1 | TRBV19 | CASSISGSYNEQFF
TRBJ2-2 | TRBV11-3 | CASSIRASGGELFF
TRBJ1-1 | TRBV11-3 | CASSLSPAGTEAFF
TRBJ2-7 | TRBV6-1 | CASSELAGGSYEQYF
TRBJ2-7 | TRBV5-1 | CASSLGYEQYF
TRBJ2-1 | TRBV9 | CASSGGTFYNEQFF
TRBJ1-2 | TRBV9 | CASSVVDRTNYGYTF
TRBJ2-7 | TRBV11-2 | CASSFDQAYEQYF